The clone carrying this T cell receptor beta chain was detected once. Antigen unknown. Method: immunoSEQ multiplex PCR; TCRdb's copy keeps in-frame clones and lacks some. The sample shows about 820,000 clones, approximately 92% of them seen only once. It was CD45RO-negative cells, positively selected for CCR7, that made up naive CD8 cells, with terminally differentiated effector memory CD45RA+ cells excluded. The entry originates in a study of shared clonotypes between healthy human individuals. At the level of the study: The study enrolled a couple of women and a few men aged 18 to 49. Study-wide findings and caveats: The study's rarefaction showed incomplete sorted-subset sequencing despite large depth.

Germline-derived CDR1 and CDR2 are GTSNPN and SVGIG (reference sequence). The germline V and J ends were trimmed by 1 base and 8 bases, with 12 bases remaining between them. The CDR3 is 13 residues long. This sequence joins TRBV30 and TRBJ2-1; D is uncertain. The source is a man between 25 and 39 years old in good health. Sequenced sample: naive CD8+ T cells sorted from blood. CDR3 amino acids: CAWSEMSADEQFF. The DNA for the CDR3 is TGTGCCTGGAGTGAGATGAGCGCGGATGAGCAGTTCTTC. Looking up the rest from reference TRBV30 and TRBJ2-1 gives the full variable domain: SQTIHQWPATLVQPVGSPLSLECTVEGTSNPNLYWYRQAAGRGLQLLFYSVGIGQISSEVPQNLSASRPQDRQFILSSKKLLLSDSGFYLCAWSEMSADEQFFGPGTRLTVL.